This T cell receptor beta chain emerged from a study of cytomegalovirus exposure and HLA in healthy donors. Regarding the study as a whole: There were several of the most significant clusters that appeared linked to common viral pathogens in a later analysis.

The V gene end was trimmed by 5 bases and the J gene end by 1 base; junction bases not matched to a gene: 11. Looked up from germline, CDR1 is SGHTA and CDR2 is FQGTGA. This CDR3 region has 18 residues. To note about this clone: Its target is unknown.

Vbeta (60) and Jbeta (13) primers were used in the PCR. Libraries were prepared by immunoSEQ multiplex PCR; TCRdb keeps only in-frame clonotypes and omits some of them. This table holds some 180,000 clones, around 80% found once. Specimen: PBMCs. The V gene is TRBV7-3, the J gene TRBJ2-5; TRBD2 agrees at 12 bases. This TCR was recovered from a girl aged 10 to 17 in good health and CMV-seropositive. CDR3 bases: TGTGCCAGCAGCCCAGGACTAGCGGGAACAGGTGTCCAAGAGACCCAGTACTTC. Protein product: CASSPGLAGTGVQETQYF.